Below are 24 T cell receptor beta chains sequenced from a single sample in a study of human T cells and chemical hapten exposure. From the RACE reads, TCRdb called clonotypes with MiXCR, one entry per CDR3 protein. The sample holds roughly 80,000 distinct CDR3 sequences, around 13% seen once. Indicated time point: pre-sensitization, week 0. Treatment noted: therapeutic diphenylcyclopropenone sensitization with weekly scalp DPC. Material: whole blood, obtained in connection with sensitization to the hapten diphenylcyclopropenone (DPC). The receptors come from a woman in her fifties or sixties with alopecia areata. Some clones in this sample may be carry-over from other donors' samples.

The chain uses TRBV20-1 and TRBJ2-7, with 9 nucleotides matching TRBD1. The CDR3 sequence is 15 residues long. J lost 4 bases, V lost 0 bases, and 7 bases had no gene match. Germline loops: CDR1 DFQATT, CDR2 SNEGSKA (reference sequence). For the CDR3, the DNA is TGCAGTGCTAGAGATCTAGGACAGGGGAATTACGAGCAGTACTTC. Amino acids: CSARDLGQGNYEQYF.

The chain carries TRBV29-1 and TRBJ2-2; D is uncertain. Looked up from germline, CDR1 is SQVTM and CDR2 is ANQGSEA. Trimming stripped 6 bases from V and 1 base from J, with 6 bases between. The CDR3 is 12 residues long. The CDR3 reads CSVAQNTGELFF. The DNA of the CDR3 is TGCAGCGTCGCTCAGAACACCGGGGAGCTGTTTTTT.

V usage is TRBV29-1 and J usage is TRBJ2-2; 12 bases map to TRBD2. The ends lost 4 bases at V and 6 bases at J; junction bases unmatched: 3. The CDR3 length is 14 residues. The germline CDR1 and CDR2 sequences are SQVTM and ANQGSEA. In DNA, the CDR3 is TGCAGCGTTGGACTAGCGGGAGTATCCGGGGAGCTGTTTTTT. Translation gives CSVGLAGVSGELFF.

The chain employs TRBV11-2 and TRBJ1-4, with no clear D. Trimming removed 2 bases from V and 8 bases from J, with 18 bases in between. From germline, CDR1 is SGHAT and CDR2 FQNNGV. The CDR3 runs 16 residues. CDR3 DNA sequence: TGTGCCAGCAGCTTAACGATAAACGGAGGACGCGAAAAACTGTTTTTT. It specifies CASSLTINGGREKLFF. Drawing the rest from reference TRBV11-2 and TRBJ1-4, the complete variable domain is EAGVAQSPRYKIIEKRQSVAFWCNPISGHATLYWYQQILGQGPKLLIQFQNNGVVDDSQLPKDRFSAERLKGVDSTLKIQPAKLEDSAVYLCASSLTINGGREKLFFGSGTQLSVL.

This clonotype was detected a few times. The J gene is TRBJ2-7, the V gene TRBV7-2; D is possibly TRBD1 (6 bases). CDR3 length equals 15 residues. The germline V gene encodes CDR1 SGHTA and CDR2 FQGNSA. Trimming shortened V by 5 bases and J by 3 bases, and 17 bases separated the two germline ends. The CDR3: CASSPRPGRGYEQYF. CDR3 in DNA: TGTGCCAGCAGCCCCCGCCCTGGCAGGGGCTACGAGCAGTACTTC.

This clonotype was observed many times. The rearrangement links TRBV7-8 to TRBJ2-7; 7 bases agree with TRBD1. Germline V gene data show CDR1 as SGHVS and CDR2 as FQNEAQ. This CDR3 region has 15 residues. V dropped 5 bases and J dropped 4; count of bases not matched to a gene: 11. For the CDR3, the DNA is TGTGCCAGCAGCCAAAGCCATCAGGGGGTTTACGAGCAGTACTTC. Protein product: CASSQSHQGVYEQYF. Based on the CDR3 plus reference TRBV7-8 and TRBJ2-7, the full variable domain is GAGVSQSPRYKVAKRGQDVALRCDPISGHVSLFWYQQALGQGPEFLTYFQNEAQLDKSGLPSDRFFAERPEGSVSTLKIQRTQQEDSAVYLCASSQSHQGVYEQYFGPGTRLTVT.

This clonotype has only a few counts. V usage is TRBV19 and J usage is TRBJ1-6; D remains ambiguous. This CDR3 contains 17 residues. CDR1 and CDR2 (germline): LNHDA, SQIVND (reference sequence). Trimming took 7 bases from V and 0 from J, leaving 16 bases between them. The chain's CDR3 is CASIQKFESSYNSPLHF. CDR3 in DNA: TGTGCCAGTATCCAGAAGTTTGAGAGCTCCTATAATTCACCCCTCCACTTT.

This clonotype was picked up many times. This rearrangement joins TRBV18 to TRBJ2-1; D is unclear. CDR3 size: 12 residues. V lost 4 bases to trimming and J lost 4 bases, with 5 bases between them. Germline V gene sequence: CDR1 KGHSH, CDR2 LQKENI. As DNA, the CDR3 is TGTGCCAGCTCACAGGTATACAATGAGCAGTTCTTC. Protein: CASSQVYNEQFF.

The chain links TRBV6-2 or TRBV6-3 to TRBJ2-4; D remains ambiguous. Trimming shortened V by 2 bases and J by 0 bases, and 11 bases separated the two germline ends. Germline values: CDR1 MNHEY, CDR2 SVGEGT. This CDR3 has 16 residues. The CDR3 region has the DNA TGTGCCAGCAGTTACCAAGGCAGACTAGCCAAAAACATTCAGTACTTC. Its translation: CASSYQGRLAKNIQYF.

The chain uses TRBV7-9 and TRBJ2-1; 15 bases are a match to TRBD2. Looked up from germline, CDR1 is SEHNR and CDR2 is FQNEAQ (reference sequence). The CDR3 is 16 amino acids. J gave up 9 bases and V 2 bases, and 5 bases lay outside the gene matches. CDR3 protein: CASSLQGLAGGTEQFF. The CDR3 bases are TGTGCCAGCAGCTTACAGGGACTAGCGGGAGGTACTGAGCAGTTCTTC.

This clonotype showed up just a few times. The V and J genes are TRBV6-1 and TRBJ1-2; 9 positions agree with TRBD1. Germline V gene data show CDR1 as MNHNS and CDR2 as SASEGT. This CDR3 contains 15 residues. V gave up 7 bases and J gave up 5 bases; unmatched junction bases: 11. The CDR3 DNA sequence: TGTGCCAGCACCGCTCCCCGGGACAGGGTATATGGCTACACCTTC. It translates to CASTAPRDRVYGYTF.

The V gene is TRBV6-5, the J gene TRBJ2-1; TRBD2 matches at 9 bases. With V trimmed by 6 bases and J by 3 bases, 6 bases remained unmatched. In germline, CDR1 is MNHEY, CDR2 SVGAGI. The CDR3 is made up of 15 amino acids. In DNA form, the CDR3 reads TGTGCCAGCAGCATAGCGGGAGCAAGCTACAATGAGCAGTTCTTC. It encodes CASSIAGASYNEQFF.

The chain couples TRBV28 to TRBJ2-7; 13 positions agree with TRBD2. Losses at the gene ends were 8 bases for V and 5 bases for J; bases not matched to a gene: 3. CDR1 is MDHEN, CDR2 SYDVKM, per germline. There are 13 residues in the CDR3. The DNA for the CDR3 is TGTGCCAGCGCCGGACTAGCGGGAGACGAGCAGTACTTC. It translates to CASAGLAGDEQYF.

The rearrangement links TRBV7-9 to TRBJ2-5; TRBD1 aligns across 8 bases. The CDR3 consists of 15 residues. CDR1 and CDR2 (germline): SEHNR, FQNEAQ (reference sequence). The V and J ends lost 5 bases and 4 bases, in that order; junction bases with no gene match: 9. The CDR3 region is CASSPGQGDGETQYF. CDR3 bases: TGTGCCAGCAGCCCCGGACAGGGAGATGGAGAGACCCAGTACTTC.

This clonotype was seen more than once but under ten times. V usage is TRBV12-3 or TRBV12-4 and J usage is TRBJ2-1; TRBD2 matches at 11 bases. The CDR3 sequence is 17 residues long. After removal of 5 bases from V and 1 base from J, the junction contained 7 bases not matched to a gene. This CDR3 is CASSGQTSGISYNEQFF. The CDR3 nucleotides read TGTGCCAGCAGTGGACAGACTAGCGGGATATCCTACAATGAGCAGTTCTTC.

In its sample, this clonotype was seen a few times. The rearrangement links TRBV11-2 to TRBJ1-2; 7 bases fit TRBD1. The CDR3 length is 14 residues. The junction had 11 bases not matched to a gene; V was cut back by 5 bases and J by 8 bases. Germline CDR1 SGHAT, CDR2 FQNNGV. This chain's CDR3 is CASSPIIQGGGYTF. CDR3 bases: TGTGCCAGCAGCCCCATTATCCAGGGGGGCGGCTACACCTTC.

This clonotype was detected only a few times. The CDR3 region is CASSSDGGPAFF. DNA for the CDR3: TGCGCCAGCAGCTCCGACGGGGGGCCAGCTTTCTTT. V is TRBV5-1 and J is TRBJ1-1; the D gene is possibly TRBD1 (6 bases). The CDR3 totals 12 residues. The V gene lost 3 bases and the J gene lost 10 bases, with 13 bases spanning the gap. CDR1 is SGHRS and CDR2 is YFSETQ in the germline V gene. The full variable domain, its missing parts supplied by reference TRBV5-1 and TRBJ1-1, is KAGVTQTPRYLIKTRGQQVTLSCSPISGHRSVSWYQQTPGQGLQFLFEYFSETQRNKGNFPGRFSGRQFSNSRSEMNVSTLELGDSALYLCASSSDGGPAFFGQGTRLTVV.

This clonotype was counted a few times. J is TRBJ1-2 and V is TRBV25-1, with D possibly matching TRBD1 (5 bases). Trimming took 1 base from V and 1 from J, leaving 7 bases between them. The CDR3 spans 14 residues. CDR1 and CDR2 from the germline V gene are MGHDK and SYGVNS. As DNA, the CDR3 is TGTGCCAGCAGTGAATTGGGGGGTAACTATGGCTACACCTTC. This encodes CASSELGGNYGYTF.

This chain joins TRBV13 and TRBJ2-4; D is undetermined. Germline-derived CDR1 and CDR2 are PRHDT and FYEKMQ (reference sequence). The length of the CDR3 is 13 residues. V was trimmed by 5 bases and J by 11 bases, leaving 16 bases between them. DNA of the CDR3: TGTGCCAGCAGCCCACCGACGGCCGACTTTCAGTACTTC. Translating it yields CASSPPTADFQYF.

This rearrangement joins TRBV7-6 to TRBJ2-5; no definite D call. Trimming left V 1 base short and J 5 bases short, with 5 bases between. Germline V lookup: CDR1 SGHVS, CDR2 FNYEAQ. CDR3 length: 12 amino acids. DNA of the CDR3: TGTGCCAGCAGCTTAGACGATGAGACCCAGTACTTC. Amino acid sequence: CASSLDDETQYF. The complete variable domain, with remaining parts taken from reference TRBV7-6 and TRBJ2-5, reads GAGVSQSPRYKVTKRGQDVALRCDPISGHVSLYWYRQALGQGPEFLTYFNYEAQQDKSGLPNDRFSAERPEGSISTLTIQRTEQRDSAMYRCASSLDDETQYFGPGTRLLVL.

This chain joins TRBV5-1 and TRBJ2-7, with D tentatively TRBD2 (5 bases). CDR1 SGHRS and CDR2 YFSETQ come from the germline V gene. Trimming shortened V by 6 bases and J by 3 bases, and 19 bases separated the two germline ends. CDR3 length: 15 amino acids. The CDR3 sequence: CASKTGREYFYEQYF. The CDR3 nucleotides read TGCGCCAGCAAGACCGGTAGGGAGTACTTCTACGAGCAGTACTTC.

CDR3 residues: CASRLAGRTDTQYF. CDR3 nucleotides: TGTGCCAGCAGACTAGCGGGGCGCACAGATACGCAGTATTTT. The chain links TRBV28 to TRBJ2-3, with 10 bases matching TRBD2. V gave up 6 bases and J gave up 1 base; unmatched junction bases: 1. The CDR3 has 14 amino acids. Germline V gene lookup returns CDR1 MDHEN and CDR2 SYDVKM.

The V gene is TRBV6-5, the J gene TRBJ1-4, with D possibly TRBD1 on 5 matching bases. The germline gives CDR1 MNHEY, CDR2 SVGAGI. V dropped 7 bases and J dropped 0 bases, with 9 bases sitting between them. The CDR3 extends over 14 amino acids. This CDR3 is CASKPGPTNEKLFF. The CDR3 bases are TGTGCCAGCAAACCGGGGCCAACTAATGAAAAACTGTTTTTT.

The rearrangement uses TRBV28 and TRBJ2-1, with D unclear. V gave up 3 bases and J gave up 0 bases, with 15 bases separating them. This CDR3 region has 17 residues. Germline values: CDR1 MDHEN, CDR2 SYDVKM. The CDR3 region has the DNA TGTGCCAGCAGTTTCCCCGTACTACAGAGCTCCTACAATGAGCAGTTCTTC. It specifies CASSFPVLQSSYNEQFF.